This T cell receptor beta chain emerged from a study of identical twins listed by TCRdb under 2016. As for the study more broadly: TCR alpha and beta repertoires from monozygotic twins, unrelated adults of various ages and cord blood were deep-sequenced to test whether fetal clonotypes persist. To rule out contamination, replicate twin experiments were performed at different times with different library preparation protocols.

Receptor libraries were prepared by 5' RACE. The data were produced on an Illumina HiSeq 2000. Template switching introduced a universal primer binding site; the final cDNA contained a unique molecular identifier, enabling accurate counting of TCR cDNA molecules. Specific primers in the conserved constant-segment region were used to synthesize first-strand cDNA for TCR alpha and beta chains. Each cDNA library was double barcoded, with a SMART-Mk sample barcode plus Illumina barcodes, to control for contamination. Two successive PCR steps introduced TruSeq adapter sequences along with Illumina sample barcodes. Sequencing of the TCR alpha and beta cDNA libraries was done on the Illumina HiSeq platform using custom primers. In the paper's pipeline: Unique molecular identifiers were extracted from raw reads with MiGEC, and CDR3 positions were determined with MiXCR. Recombination models were inferred per individual with the repgenHMM and IGoR tools using an EM algorithm. The tcR package in R was used for shared clonotype analysis, with sharing normalized by the product of cloneset sizes. To study raw recombination without the effects of thymic and clonal selection, out-of-frame nonproductive sequences were analyzed. Using fastp at Q25 and MiXCR, TCRdb reprocessed the public reads and kept productive beta chains. Each CDR3 protein appears once, grouped with its most common genes and DNA. The V and J calls come from TCRdb's annotation, not from the publication. The sample contains 700,000 or so distinct CDR3 sequences, more than 6.5% of them found a single time. The ten largest clones take up roughly 0.9% of the sample.

The investigation overall reported the following: Abundant cord blood beta clonotypes had fewer insertions, young adult naive repertoires showed a similar but weaker trend, and memory repertoires showed no such trend. Invariant T cells such as MAIT and iNKT could partly confound zero-insertion analyses, though diverse VJ usage argued against this for most clonotypes. In beta out-of-frame sequences, excess twin sharing was weaker, because having fewer shared sequences lowered the signal-to-noise ratio. In monozygotic twins, recombination models systematically underestimated out-of-frame TCR alpha sharing, but the models matched the sharing seen between unrelated individuals. Out-of-frame TCR alpha sequences shared between twins showed an excess of low generation-probability sequences compared with coincidental sharing between unrelated individuals. Because the same donors could not be followed over many years, conclusions were based on cross-sectional statistical analysis.

This clonotype was counted a few times. The target of this receptor is not known. Base qualities are missing; no much larger clone stands one base away. Only healthy Caucasian donors were included. The twin cohort comprised three pairs of female monozygotic twins, all aged about 18 to 29 years. The RNA used for TCR libraries was isolated from peripheral blood mononuclear cells. V loses 2 bases of germline sequence and J loses 2 bases, and the interval between the two ends is 13 bases. Reading the germline V gene gives CDR1 SQVTM and CDR2 ANQGSEA. The CDR3 contains 15 residues, cysteine and phenylalanine counted. The retained sequence is limited to the CDR3, 45 bases, with the frame set at the first base. The same specimen was also included in a second study, on yellow fever vaccine responses in identical twins. In that second paper, the authors write: According to the authors, the vaccine-induced T cell response in identical twins seemed to be partly convergent and partly specific to each individual. In identical twins, the study followed T cell clones that responded to the vaccine with precision.

The clonotype originates from a woman younger than 30 in good health. The sequence joins TRBV29-1 to TRBJ2-1; matching of 6 bases hints at TRBD1 as the D gene. Sequenced input: PBMCs. The nucleotides read TGCAGCGTTGAATTGGGGACAAAGACCTACAATGAGCAGTTCTTC. Its product reads: CSVELGTKTYNEQFF.